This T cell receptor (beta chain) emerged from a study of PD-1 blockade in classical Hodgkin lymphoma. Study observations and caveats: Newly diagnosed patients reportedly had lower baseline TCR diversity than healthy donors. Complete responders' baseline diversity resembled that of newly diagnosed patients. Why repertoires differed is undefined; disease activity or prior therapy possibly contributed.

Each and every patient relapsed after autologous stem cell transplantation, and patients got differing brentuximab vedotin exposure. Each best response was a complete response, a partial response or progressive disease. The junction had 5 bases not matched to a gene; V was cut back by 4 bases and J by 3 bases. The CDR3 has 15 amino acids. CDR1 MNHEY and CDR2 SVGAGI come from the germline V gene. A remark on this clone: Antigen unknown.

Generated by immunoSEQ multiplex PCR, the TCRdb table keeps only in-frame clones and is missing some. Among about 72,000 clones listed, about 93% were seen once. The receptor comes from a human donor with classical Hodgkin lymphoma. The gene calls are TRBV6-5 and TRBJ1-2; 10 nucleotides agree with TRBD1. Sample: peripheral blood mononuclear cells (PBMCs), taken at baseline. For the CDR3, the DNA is TGTGCCAGCAGTTGGGGACAGGGGAACGACTATGGCTACACCTTC. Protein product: CASSWGQGNDYGYTF.